These T cell receptor beta chains were read from a single sample in a study of T cell responses to AZD1222 COVID-19 vaccine. Sequenced by immunoSEQ multiplex PCR; TCRdb stores in-frame clones only, minus some. This table has approximately 160,000 clones, more than 70% appearing once. The sequencing used peripheral blood, collected on day 0 of MenACWY control vaccination. These receptor sequences come from an adult in good health. Each CDR3 is given with its conserved first and last residue. Each record gives: V gene, D gene, CDR3 length, clone size, J gene, CDR3 protein, CDR3 DNA. D genes are given only for firm matches. Only part of the rows carry a size: once, few, many, or a class if the clone is expanded.

TRBV7-2	TRBD2	16	.	TRBJ2-3	CASSLGLAGGRDTQYF	TGTGCCAGCAGCTTAGGACTAGCGGGAGGTCGGGATACGCAGTATTTT
TRBV29-1	.	14	.	TRBJ2-7	CSVGGLQGSYEQYF	TGCAGCGTTGGCGGCCTACAGGGATCCTACGAGCAGTACTTC
TRBV9	.	12	.	TRBJ2-3	CASSMSTDTQYF	TGTGCCAGCAGCATGAGCACAGATACGCAGTATTTT
TRBV19	TRBD1	15	.	TRBJ2-2	CASKADRGYGGELFF	TGTGCCAGTAAGGCAGACAGGGGATACGGCGGGGAGCTGTTTTTT
TRBV20-1	.	14	.	TRBJ2-1	CSASKGGPENEQFF	TGCAGTGCTAGTAAGGGGGGGCCTGAGAATGAGCAGTTCTTC
TRBV7-6	.	14	.	TRBJ2-1	CASSSPPRYNEQFF	TGTGCCAGCAGCTCGCCCCCAAGATACAATGAGCAGTTCTTC
TRBV19	.	14	.	TRBJ1-1	CASTVLDPNTEAFF	TGTGCCAGTACCGTTCTTGACCCGAACACTGAAGCTTTCTTT
TRBV27	.	14	.	TRBJ2-7	CASSVRVYTYEQYF	TGTGCCAGCAGTGTCAGGGTTTACACCTACGAGCAGTACTTC
TRBV6-1	.	15	.	TRBJ2-7	CASSEPRRVSYEQYF	TGTGCCAGCAGTGAACCCCGCAGGGTATCCTACGAGCAGTACTTC
TRBV12-5	TRBD1	14	.	TRBJ2-7	CASGLDRDTYEQYF	TGTGCTAGTGGATTAGACAGGGACACCTACGAGCAGTACTTC
TRBV15	.	16	.	TRBJ1-3	CATSRERMGTGNTIYF	TGTGCCACCAGCAGAGAGAGGATGGGGACTGGAAACACCATATATTTT
TRBV6-1	.	16	.	TRBJ2-7	CASSGRSAGPAYEQYF	TGTGCCAGCAGTGGACGTTCGGCAGGGCCGGCCTACGAGCAGTACTTC
TRBV18	TRBD1	18	few	TRBJ1-5	CASSPVGTGGSSNQPQHF	TGTGCCAGCTCACCAGTTGGGACAGGGGGATCTAGCAATCAGCCCCAGCATTTT